Reported below is one TCR beta chain. This record belongs to a study of shared clonotypes between healthy human individuals. Looked up from germline, CDR1 is MDHEN and CDR2 is SYDVKM. The CDR3 spans 14 residues. Recent acute infections and vaccinations were absent in the healthy HIV-negative adult donors. The method was immunoSEQ multiplex PCR; TCRdb's version includes in-frame clones alone and lacks a portion of them. Among about 600,000 clones listed, about 97% were seen once. Material: naive CD4+ T cells sorted from blood. Subset here: CD45RA+ positively selected. The rearrangement links TRBV28 to TRBJ2-5, with D unresolved. The J call may be incorrect, as the DNA end agrees better with TRBJ2-7. This TCR was sampled from a woman aged 30 to 39 in good health. The CDR3 reads CASVSPMGSYEQYF. DNA of the CDR3: TGTGCCAGCGTTTCCCCTATGGGCTCCTACGAGCAGTACTTC.